This T cell receptor (beta chain) was obtained from a study of CD4 T cells in relation to SARS-CoV-2 and coronaviruses. Overall study context: PBMCs were cultured with antigen for over 8 days before TCR beta sequencing. Overall study results and limits: This crossreactivity analysis covered spike protein alone, no other viral proteins. Each donor contributed either pre-pandemic or post-infection samples, not both.

Trimming removed 0 bases at V and 5 bases at J, with 5 bases between. The CDR3 has 13 residues. From germline, CDR1 is SGHVS and CDR2 FQNEAQ. The unexposed donors gave CD4+ T cells in 2011-2018, prior to COVID-19. Isolation of CD4+ T cells took place after approximately 11 days in culture. This clone has only a few counts. Its antigen is currently unknown. The table came from immunoSEQ multiplex PCR; TCRdb's copy has only in-frame clones and leaves some out. The data contain about 31,000 clones, approximately 79% of them seen just once; the ten biggest clones take up around 12%. The J gene is TRBJ1-5, the V gene TRBV7-8; the D is unclear. Sequencing was carried out using CD4+ T cells from PBMCs, cultured in vitro. The sequence was collected from a human donor in good health. CDR3 sequence reads: CASSLAGDQPQHF. The CDR3, as DNA: TGTGCCAGCAGCTTAGCGGGTGATCAGCCCCAGCATTTT.